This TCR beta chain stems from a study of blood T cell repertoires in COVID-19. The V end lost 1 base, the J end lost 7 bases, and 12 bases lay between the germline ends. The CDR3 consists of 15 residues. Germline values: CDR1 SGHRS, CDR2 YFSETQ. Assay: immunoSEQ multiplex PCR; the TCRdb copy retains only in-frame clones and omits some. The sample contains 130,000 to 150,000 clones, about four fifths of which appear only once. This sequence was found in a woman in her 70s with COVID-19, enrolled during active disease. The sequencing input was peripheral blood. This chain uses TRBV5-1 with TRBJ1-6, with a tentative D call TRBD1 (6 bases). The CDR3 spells CASSLSTGTNSPLHF. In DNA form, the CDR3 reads TGCGCCAGCAGCTTGTCAACGGGGACAAATTCACCCCTCCACTTT.